Below, one T cell receptor beta chain is given with its context. Only in-frame clones appear in the TCRdb table, and some are missing; sequencing was by immunoSEQ multiplex PCR. This sample has under 150,000 clones, with 75% to 95% found just once. The CDR3 sequence is 13 residues long. CDR1 is MNHNY, CDR2 SVGAGI, per germline (reference sequence). With V trimmed by 5 bases and J by 2 bases, 2 bases remained unmatched. These data originate in a study of T cells after somatic rescue of genetic block. V gene TRBV6-6 combines with J gene TRBJ1-2, with 7 bases matching TRBD1. Sample: peripheral blood mononuclear cells (PBMCs). The sequence came from a woman aged 18 to 35. The CDR3: CASSTQGNYGYTF. The CDR3 region has the DNA TGTGCCAGCAGTACACAGGGGAACTATGGCTACACCTTC.